Included here is one T cell receptor beta chain sequence, with context. What it binds is not known. The same CDR3 arises from other DNA sequences in this sample as well. Reverse transcription of all isolated RNA meant that expressed TCRB transcripts were sequenced. Some clones are missing from TCRdb's copy, which holds only in-frame ones; the method was immunoSEQ multiplex PCR. The sample yields 150,000 to 200,000 clones, 63% seen once. The sample originates from a study of beta chain features in type 1 diabetes. Study observations and caveats: Shorter TCRB CDR3s, moderately but significantly so, were found in Type 1 diabetes patients in all four CD4+ subsets.

V was trimmed by 4 bases and J by 7 bases, leaving 11 bases between them. The CDR3 contains 13 residues. Germline V gives CDR1 SGHTA, CDR2 FQGNSA. The receptor was derived from a man aged 25-45 years with type 1 diabetes. Material: naive CD4+ T cells from blood. The chain recombines TRBV7-2 with TRBJ1-5, with a weak D call TRBD1 (5 bases). CDR3 sequence (DNA): TGTGCCAGCAGCTCGCAGGGAGACCAGCCCCAGCATTTT. Its protein product is CASSSQGDQPQHF.